The sequence of this T cell receptor beta chain was determined in a study of blood T cell repertoires in COVID-19 (dated by TCRdb to 2020 to 2022). Background on the whole study: Samples from collaborators originated in the United States, Italy and Spain and spanned both the acute and convalescent phases of COVID-19. HLA class I and class II types, where available, came from metadata supplied by the sample provider rather than from assay-based typing. Subjects who had been exposed to COVID-19, were actively infected with it, or had recovered from it provided the deeply sampled blood TCRbeta repertoires that made up the dataset. The repertoires were released in a freely available public database intended as a resource for research on the immune response to SARS-CoV-2. The prospective study material was composed of cDNA or gDNA derived from T cells, B-cell-depleted T cells, or PBMCs. Sample metadata almost always included a de-identified subject ID, COVID-19 status, age in years and sex. Samples were obtained from the ongoing ImmuneRACE study (first 160 participants) and from some 1,300 subjects provided by 6 global collaborators. Summary of the overall study and its limitations: How much clinical and demographic metadata was included differed by source and by participant, and the metadata was provided uncurated.

Whole blood was collected in K2EDTA tubes by collaborating institutions according to the institutions' own protocols. For TCRbeta analysis, collaborators shipped samples in one of three forms: frozen whole blood, isolated PBMCs, or DNA extracted from either of those sample types. Remarks on this clone: Its cognate antigen has yet to be identified. One base away there is no much larger clone; base qualities are not given. Other DNA sequences in the sample encode the same CDR3.

The germline V gene encodes CDR1 SGHKS and CDR2 YYEKEE (reference sequence). The CDR3 runs 13 residues from the cysteine to the phenylalanine. This entry keeps only the CDR3 DNA: 39 bases, framed from base 1. V and J are trimmed by 4 bases and 3 bases, and the gene matches miss 3 bases of the junction. TCRbeta CDR3 regions were amplified from genomic DNA using the immunoSEQ Assay, a bias-controlled multiplex PCR. Per the original workflow: The number of nucleated cells in each sample was estimated by amplification of reference gene primers within the assay. To quantify the absolute abundance of each unique TCRbeta CDR3 rearrangement, sequence reads were collapsed and filtered. For each sample, productive Simpson clonality was calculated by taking the square root of Simpson's diversity index across productive rearrangements. The table comes from immuneACCESS by way of TCRdb, which keeps in-frame sequences with V and J called. Part of the clones is missing from these tables; in studies checked, under half for an unresolved V gene and the rest for unknown reasons. V and J calls and clone size are as listed in that table; D and trimming were resolved from the DNA. For this sample there are approximately 200,000 clones; roughly 90% appear just once. The ten largest clones capture about 1.8% of the sample.

This TCR was recovered from a man in his 70s with acute or convalescent COVID-19. This sequence uses TRBV5-5 and TRBJ1-1; 7 central bases correspond to TRBD1. The sequenced material came from peripheral blood. The nucleotide sequence reads as follows: TGTGCCAGCAGCCTTGACAGGGACACTGAAGCTTTCTTT. This codes for CASSLDRDTEAFF.